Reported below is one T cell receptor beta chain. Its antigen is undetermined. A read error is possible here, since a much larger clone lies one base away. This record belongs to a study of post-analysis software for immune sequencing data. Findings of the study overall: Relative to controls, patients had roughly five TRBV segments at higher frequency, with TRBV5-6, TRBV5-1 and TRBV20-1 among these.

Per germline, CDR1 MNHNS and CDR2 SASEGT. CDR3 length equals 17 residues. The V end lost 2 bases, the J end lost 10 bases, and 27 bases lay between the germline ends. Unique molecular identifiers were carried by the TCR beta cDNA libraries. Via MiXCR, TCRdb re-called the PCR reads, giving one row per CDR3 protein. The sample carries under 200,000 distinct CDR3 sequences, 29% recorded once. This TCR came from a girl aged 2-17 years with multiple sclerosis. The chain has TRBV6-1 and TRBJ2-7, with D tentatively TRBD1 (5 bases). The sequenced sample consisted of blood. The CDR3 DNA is TGTGCCAGCAGTGAACTGGGAAAGCCCATGGGGCAAGAGGCCCAGTACTTC. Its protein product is CASSELGKPMGQEAQYF.